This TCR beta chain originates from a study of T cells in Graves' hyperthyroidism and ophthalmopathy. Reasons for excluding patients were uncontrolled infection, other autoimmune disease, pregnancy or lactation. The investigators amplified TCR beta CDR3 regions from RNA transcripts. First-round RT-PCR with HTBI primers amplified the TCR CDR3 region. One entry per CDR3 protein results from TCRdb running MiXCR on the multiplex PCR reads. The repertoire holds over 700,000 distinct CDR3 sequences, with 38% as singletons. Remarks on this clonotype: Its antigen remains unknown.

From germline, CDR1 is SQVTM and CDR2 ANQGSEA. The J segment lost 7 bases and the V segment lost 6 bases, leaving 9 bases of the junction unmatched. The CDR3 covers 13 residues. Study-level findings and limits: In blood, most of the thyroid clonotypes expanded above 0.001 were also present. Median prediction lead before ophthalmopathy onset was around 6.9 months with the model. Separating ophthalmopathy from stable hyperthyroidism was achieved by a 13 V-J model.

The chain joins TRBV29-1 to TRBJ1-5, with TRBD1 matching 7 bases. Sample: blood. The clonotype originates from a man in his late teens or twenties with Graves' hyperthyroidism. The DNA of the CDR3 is TGCAGCGTCGGGACAGAGTGGAACCAGCCCCAGCATTTT. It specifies CSVGTEWNQPQHF.